A selection of T cell receptor beta chains follows, all from one sample in a study of long-term antiretroviral therapy in people with HIV. Libraries were prepared by immunoSEQ multiplex PCR; TCRdb keeps only in-frame clonotypes and omits some of them. This sample has 35,000 to 55,000 clones; over 90% occur once, and the top ten carry 2.7%. Source: unsorted PBMCs, taken 3.7 years after starting antiretroviral therapy. These receptors came from a woman aged 45-60 years with HIV. The CDR3 runs from the conserved cysteine through the conserved F or W. D genes are given only for firm matches. Expanded clones are given a class, and other clones once, few, many or no size at all.

size,J,D,V,CDR3,DNA
once,TRBJ1-3,TRBD1,TRBV9,CASSVGTGGNSGNTIYF,TGTGCCAGCAGCGTAGGGACAGGGGGCAACTCTGGAAACACCATATATTTT
.,TRBJ2-1,TRBD2,TRBV29-1,CSVRTSDNEQFF,TGCAGCGTGAGGACTAGCGACAATGAGCAGTTCTTC
.,TRBJ2-7,.,TRBV19,CASSIVTGAAGEQYF,TGTGCCAGTAGTATAGTGACAGGCGCAGCGGGGGAGCAGTACTTC
once,TRBJ1-5,.,TRBV5-1,CASSPAGENQPQHF,TGCGCCAGCAGCCCAGCAGGAGAAAATCAGCCCCAGCATTTT
.,TRBJ2-5,.,TRBV6-1,CASSKGFQETQYF,TGTGCCAGCAGTAAGGGGTTTCAAGAGACCCAGTACTTC
.,TRBJ1-6,.,TRBV30,CAWSEYNSPLHF,TGTGCCTGGAGTGAATATAATTCACCCCTCCACTTT
.,TRBJ2-1,.,TRBV27,CASSRASIHEQFF,TGTGCCAGCAGTAGGGCCAGTATCCATGAGCAGTTCTTC
.,TRBJ2-2,TRBD1,TRBV7-9,CASSPGQATGELFF,TGTGCCAGCAGCCCGGGACAGGCCACCGGGGAGCTGTTTTTT
once,TRBJ1-5,.,TRBV19,CASSWGSNQPQHF,TGTGCCAGTAGTTGGGGAAGCAATCAGCCCCAGCATTTT
.,TRBJ2-5,.,TRBV21-1,CASSMTELAGDRRETQYF,TGTGCCAGCAGCATGACGGAGCTAGCGGGGGACCGGAGGGAGACCCAGTACTTC
few,TRBJ1-2,TRBD1,TRBV16,CASSQSGTGVSGYTF,TGTGCCAGCAGCCAATCCGGGACAGGGGTGTCTGGCTACACCTTC
.,TRBJ2-7,TRBD1,TRBV6-1,CASSDIGTAYEQYF,TGTGCCAGCAGTGACATCGGGACAGCTTACGAGCAGTACTTC
.,TRBJ2-6,TRBD1,TRBV6-1,CASSDRGSGANVLTF,TGTGCCAGCAGTGACAGGGGGTCTGGGGCCAACGTCCTGACTTTC
.,TRBJ1-1,.,TRBV2,CASSLTGMGNTEAFF,TGTGCCAGCAGTCTAACAGGCATGGGGAACACTGAAGCTTTCTTT
.,TRBJ1-2,TRBD1,TRBV29-1,CSVWGQGNYGYTF,TGCAGCGTTTGGGGACAGGGCAACTATGGCTACACCTTC
.,TRBJ2-1,.,TRBV7-3,CASSSNPGTLNEQFF,TGTGCCAGCAGCTCAAACCCCGGGACCCTCAATGAGCAGTTCTTC
.,TRBJ2-7,.,TRBV6-5,CASRLIQQGSEQYF,TGTGCCAGCAGATTAATCCAACAGGGTAGCGAGCAGTACTTC
.,TRBJ2-5,.,TRBV6-5,CASSPLGHMETQYF,TGTGCCAGCAGTCCGCTGGGACACATGGAGACCCAGTACTTC
.,TRBJ2-3,.,TRBV5-1,CASSLGGEDTQYF,TGCGCCAGCAGCTTGGGGGGAGAAGATACGCAGTATTTT
.,TRBJ1-6,TRBD1,TRBV7-9,CASRDRDRANSPLHF,TGTGCCAGCAGGGATAGAGACAGGGCCAATTCACCCCTCCACTTT
.,TRBJ1-3,.,TRBV4-1,CASSQGWTQGNTIYF,TGCGCCAGCAGCCAAGGATGGACACAAGGAAACACCATATATTTT
.,TRBJ1-2,.,TRBV5-8,CASSLGQPYGYTF,TGTGCCAGCAGCTTGGGACAGCCCTATGGCTACACCTTC
.,TRBJ2-1,.,TRBV2,CASAEDSSYNEQFF,TGTGCCAGCGCCGAGGACAGCTCCTACAATGAGCAGTTCTTC
.,TRBJ1-2,.,TRBV2,CASSEVLNYGYTF,TGTGCCAGCAGTGAAGTCCTTAACTATGGCTACACCTTC
.,TRBJ2-5,.,TRBV7-8,CASSPGGRETQYF,TGTGCCAGCAGCCCCGGAGGGCGAGAGACCCAGTACTTC
.,TRBJ1-1,.,TRBV30,CAWRPNTEAFF,TGTGCCTGGAGACCGAACACTGAAGCTTTCTTT
.,TRBJ1-1,.,TRBV7-2,CASSHGTAEAFF,TGTGCCAGCAGCCACGGGACGGCTGAAGCTTTCTTT
.,TRBJ2-1,.,TRBV7-2,CASSLGPGDNEQFF,TGTGCCAGCAGCTTAGGTCCCGGAGACAATGAGCAGTTCTTC
.,TRBJ1-5,.,TRBV6-5,CASSQGREQPQHF,TGTGCCAGCAGTCAGGGAAGGGAGCAGCCCCAGCATTTT
.,TRBJ1-2,TRBD1,TRBV19,CASSHRGRDYGYTF,TGTGCCAGTAGTCACAGGGGGCGCGACTATGGCTACACCTTC
.,TRBJ1-5,TRBD1,TRBV2,CASSAGQESQPQHF,TGTGCCAGCAGTGCGGGACAGGAGTCTCAGCCCCAGCATTTT
.,TRBJ1-1,TRBD1,TRBV9,CASSVGSGTGGNEAFF,TGTGCCAGCAGCGTAGGCAGTGGGACAGGGGGAAATGAAGCTTTCTTT
once,TRBJ1-4,TRBD1,TRBV2,CASSRDRGEKLFF,TGTGCCAGCAGCCGGGACAGGGGCGAAAAACTGTTTTTT
.,TRBJ2-2,.,TRBV11-2,CASSLGPPWADGELFF,TGTGCCAGCAGCTTAGGCCCCCCATGGGCCGACGGGGAGCTGTTTTTT
.,TRBJ1-1,.,TRBV5-4,CASSRRWNTEAFF,TGTGCCAGCAGCCGCCGGTGGAACACTGAAGCTTTCTTT
.,TRBJ1-3,.,TRBV6-5,CASSQSSSGNTIYF,TGTGCCAGCAGCCAATCGAGCTCTGGAAACACCATATATTTT
.,TRBJ1-5,TRBD1,TRBV4-1,CASSQEGQGKVVQPQHF,TGCGCCAGCAGCCAAGAGGGACAGGGAAAGGTGGTTCAGCCCCAGCATTTT
.,TRBJ2-7,.,TRBV5-8,CASSSSGEQYF,TGTGCCAGCAGCTCTTCCGGGGAGCAGTACTTC
.,TRBJ2-3,.,TRBV2,CASSDVNTQYF,TGTGCCAGCAGTGACGTAAATACGCAGTATTTT
.,TRBJ2-1,.,TRBV27,CASSLRLISLNNEQFF,TGTGCCAGCAGTTTAAGACTCATCTCACTAAACAATGAGCAGTTCTTC
.,TRBJ2-1,TRBD1,TRBV10-3,CAISKGQGNEQFF,TGTGCCATCAGCAAGGGACAGGGCAATGAGCAGTTCTTC
.,TRBJ2-1,.,TRBV6-4,CASPNTPGAPYNEQFF,TGTGCCAGCCCCAACACCCCGGGGGCCCCCTACAATGAGCAGTTCTTC
.,TRBJ1-3,TRBD1,TRBV13,CASSPLWVQGDMGNTIYF,TGTGCCAGCAGCCCGTTGTGGGTACAGGGGGACATGGGAAACACCATATATTTT
.,TRBJ2-3,.,TRBV5-1,CASSPNVGKSTDTQYF,TGCGCCAGCAGCCCCAATGTCGGGAAAAGCACAGATACGCAGTATTTT
.,TRBJ1-2,.,TRBV27,CASSLIPQGASNYGYTF,TGTGCCAGCAGTTTAATCCCACAGGGAGCCTCTAACTATGGCTACACCTTC
.,TRBJ2-7,.,TRBV4-1,CASSQGEDSYEQYF,TGCGCCAGCAGCCAAGGAGAGGACAGCTACGAGCAGTACTTC
few,TRBJ2-5,.,TRBV5-8,CASSRGTETWQETQYF,TGTGCCAGCAGCCGTGGGACGGAGACCTGGCAAGAGACCCAGTACTTC
.,TRBJ2-3,TRBD1,TRBV5-8,CASSRGQGRTDTQYF,TGTGCCAGCAGCCGGGGACAGGGGCGCACAGATACGCAGTATTTT
.,TRBJ2-3,.,TRBV29-1,CSVVGTTDTQYF,TGCAGCGTTGTGGGGACCACAGATACGCAGTATTTT
.,TRBJ2-7,.,TRBV20-1,CSGGTDEQYF,TGCAGTGGCGGGACTGACGAGCAGTACTTC
.,TRBJ1-5,.,TRBV27,CASSFQGGEWQPQHF,TGTGCCAGCAGTTTCCAAGGGGGGGAGTGGCAGCCCCAGCATTTT
.,TRBJ2-3,.,TRBV30,CAWSVGLLSHTDTQYF,TGTGCCTGGAGTGTGGGGCTGCTATCACACACAGATACGCAGTATTTT
once,TRBJ1-5,.,TRBV19,CASSIGTRGNQPQHF,TGTGCCAGTAGTATAGGTACGAGGGGCAATCAGCCCCAGCATTTT
.,TRBJ1-1,.,TRBV30,CAWRWGGTEAFF,TGTGCCTGGAGATGGGGAGGGACTGAAGCTTTCTTT
once,TRBJ2-7,TRBD1,TRBV6-4,CASSGGQGVYEQYF,TGTGCCAGCAGTGGAGGACAGGGGGTGTACGAGCAGTACTTC